This TCR beta chain was identified in a study of shared clonotypes between healthy human individuals. As for the study in general: There were three CD4 naive, three CD4 memory, two CD8 naive and one CD8 memory plates per donor. Overall study results and limits: A reduction in generation probabilities was seen for non-shared clonotypes relative to those shared by all four donors. Naive subsets, compared against memory subsets, generally had larger estimated richness values.

Naive CD8 cells lacked CD45RO, underwent positive selection for CCR7 and left out terminally differentiated effector memory CD45RA+ cells. Adult donors, all healthy and HIV-negative, had no recent acute infections or vaccinations. Method: immunoSEQ multiplex PCR; TCRdb's copy keeps in-frame clones and lacks some. Of some 2,000,000 clones listed, about 95% were seen once; the top ten hold approximately 1.2%. Points on this clone: The antigen is not known.

V was pared by 8 bases and J by 2 bases, with 10 bases between. Germline assignment: CDR1 SGHTA and CDR2 FQGNSA. The CDR3 sequence is 12 residues long. The receptor's source is a man between 18 and 35 years old in good health. The specimen was naive CD8+ T cells sorted from blood. The J gene is TRBJ2-7, the V gene TRBV7-2, with D perhaps matching TRBD2 (6 bases). CDR3 in DNA: TGTGCCAGCGCTAGCGTGGCCTACGAGCAGTACTTC. It specifies CASASVAYEQYF. The complete variable domain, with remaining parts taken from reference TRBV7-2 and TRBJ2-7, reads GAGVSQSPSNKVTEKGKDVELRCDPISGHTALYWYRQSLGQGLEFLIYFQGNSAPDKSGLPSDRFSAERTGGSVSTLTIQRTQQEDSAVYLCASASVAYEQYFGPGTRLTVT.